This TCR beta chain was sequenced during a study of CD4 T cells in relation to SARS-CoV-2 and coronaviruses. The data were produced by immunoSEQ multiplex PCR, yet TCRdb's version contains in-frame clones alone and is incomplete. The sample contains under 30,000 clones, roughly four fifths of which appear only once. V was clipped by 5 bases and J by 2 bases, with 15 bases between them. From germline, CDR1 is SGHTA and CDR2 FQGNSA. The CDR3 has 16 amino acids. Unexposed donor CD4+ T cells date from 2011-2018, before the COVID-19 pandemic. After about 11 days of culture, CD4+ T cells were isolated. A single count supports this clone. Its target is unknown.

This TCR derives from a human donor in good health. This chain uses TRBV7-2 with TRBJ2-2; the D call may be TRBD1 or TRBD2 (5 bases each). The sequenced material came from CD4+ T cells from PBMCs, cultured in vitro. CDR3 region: CASSRRGDPNTGELFF. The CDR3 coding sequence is TGTGCCAGCAGCCGCCGAGGGGACCCCAACACCGGGGAGCTGTTTTTT. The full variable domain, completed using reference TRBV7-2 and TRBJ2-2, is GAGVSQSPSNKVTEKGKDVELRCDPISGHTALYWYRQSLGQGLEFLIYFQGNSAPDKSGLPSDRFSAERTGGSVSTLTIQRTQQEDSAVYLCASSRRGDPNTGELFFGEGSRLTVL.